The 12 T cell receptor beta chains in this list originate from one sample, sequenced in a study of T cell changes during pregnancy in multiple sclerosis. Assay: immunoSEQ multiplex PCR; the TCRdb copy retains only in-frame clones and omits some. The sample holds fewer than 65,000 clones, roughly 93% seen once. The sequences come from peripheral blood, collected in the second trimester of pregnancy. These receptors came from a female donor with multiple sclerosis, enrolled in a pregnancy study.

V usage is TRBV9 and J usage is TRBJ2-2; 7 nucleotides match TRBD1. The germline CDR1 and CDR2 sequences are SGDLS and YYNGEE. After removal of 2 bases from V and 5 bases from J, the junction contained 6 bases not matched to a gene. The CDR3 extends over 15 amino acids. This chain's CDR3 is CASSVTTGNTGELFF. The CDR3 DNA reads as TGTGCCAGCAGCGTTACGACAGGGAATACCGGGGAGCTGTTTTTT.

The genes are TRBV6-4 and TRBJ1-2, with 9 nucleotides matching TRBD1. CDR1 and CDR2 (germline): MRHNA, SNTAGT. The J segment lost 3 bases and the V segment lost 1 base, leaving 6 bases of the junction unmatched. This CDR3 spans 16 amino acids. CDR3 residues: CASSDWDRDVDYGYTF. CDR3 nucleotides: TGTGCCAGCAGTGACTGGGACAGGGATGTCGACTATGGCTACACCTTC.

V gene TRBV21-1 combines with J gene TRBJ1-5; the table assigns TRBD1, which was not confirmed against the DNA. TRBV21-1 is a pseudogene. This CDR3 is built from 15 residues. Written as DNA, the CDR3 is TGTGCCAGCAGCAAAGGGGACAGGGGTGTCCAGCCCCAGCATTTT. It yields the protein CASSKGDRGVQPQHF.

The chain combines TRBV4-2 with TRBJ2-3, with TRBD2 matching 10 bases. The CDR3 contains 17 residues. CDR1 LGHNA and CDR2 YNFKEQ come from the germline V gene. V gave up 2 bases and J gave up 2 bases; unmatched junction bases: 7. The CDR3 DNA sequence: TGTGCCAGCAGCCAAATCCGAGCGGGAGGGCCCACAGATACGCAGTATTTT. Residues: CASSQIRAGGPTDTQYF.

The rearrangement joins TRBV2 to TRBJ1-2; no definite D call. Germline loops: CDR1 SNHLY, CDR2 FYNNEI. V gave up 7 bases and J gave up 3 bases, with 12 bases separating them. CDR3 length: 13 residues. The DNA of the CDR3 is TGTGCCAGCACCCCCCTGGCTTACTATGGCTACACCTTC. It is translated as CASTPLAYYGYTF.

This clone was observed once. The chain recombines TRBV9 with TRBJ1-2, with TRBD1 matching 7 bases. Germline CDR1 reads SGDLS; CDR2 reads YYNGEE. This CDR3 is 15 amino acids long. Germline trimming cut 0 bases from V and 7 bases from J; bases unmatched to any gene: 9. CDR3 DNA: TGTGCCAGCAGCGTAGGCTCAGGGGGGCCGTTTGGCTACACCTTC. This encodes CASSVGSGGPFGYTF. The full variable domain, completed using reference TRBV9 and TRBJ1-2, is DSGVTQTPKHLITATGQRVTLRCSPRSGDLSVYWYQQSLDQGLQFLIQYYNGEERAKGNILERFSAQQFPDLHSELNLSSLELGDSALYFCASSVGSGGPFGYTFGSGTRLTVV.

This clone showed up just once. The J gene is TRBJ1-5, the V gene TRBV6-6; possibly TRBD1 for D (5 bases). This CDR3 region has 14 residues. Germline CDR1 reads MNHNY; CDR2 reads SVGAGI (reference sequence). Deletions cut 6 bases from V and 7 bases from J, with 16 bases between. CDR3 coding DNA: TGTGCCAGCAGCCTCTGGGGGGAGGGACAGCCCCAGCATTTT. Translation gives CASSLWGEGQPQHF.

The chain employs TRBV5-4 and TRBJ2-7, with 8 positions matching TRBD2. The CDR3 is 16 amino acids. V was pared by 2 bases and J by 2 bases, with 9 bases of the junction left unmatched. Germline V CDR1 and CDR2: SGHNT, YYREEE (reference sequence). CDR3 amino acids: CASSFGSRAGAYEQYF. In DNA form, the CDR3 reads TGTGCCAGCAGCTTTGGAAGCCGAGCGGGGGCCTACGAGCAGTACTTC.

V and J are TRBV28 and TRBJ2-4, with 10 bases matching TRBD2. CDR1 is MDHEN and CDR2 is SYDVKM in the germline V gene. Trimming cost V 5 bases and J 2 bases; bases outside gene matches: 9. The CDR3 consists of 17 residues. The chain's CDR3 is CASSPLAGGRSKNIQYF. CDR3 DNA: TGTGCCAGCAGTCCTTTAGCGGGAGGCCGTTCCAAAAACATTCAGTACTTC.

The chain employs TRBV5-4 and TRBJ1-2, with 10 positions matching TRBD1. Per germline, CDR1 SGHNT and CDR2 YYREEE (reference sequence). Germline trimming cut 0 bases from V and 8 bases from J; bases unmatched to any gene: 4. The CDR3 is 14 residues long. CDR3 protein: CASSLGQGAIGYTF. The DNA of the CDR3 is TGTGCCAGCAGCTTGGGACAGGGGGCCATAGGCTACACCTTC.

The chain recombines TRBV7-2 with TRBJ2-1; D perhaps matches TRBD2 (7 bases). The CDR3 runs 15 residues. V was shortened by 2 bases and J by 6 bases, with 14 bases between the two germline ends. Looked up from germline, CDR1 is SGHTA and CDR2 is FQGNSA. DNA of the CDR3: TGTGCCAGCAGCTTATGGCAGGGAGGGGGCAATGAGCAGTTCTTC. Encoded protein: CASSLWQGGGNEQFF.

This chain joins TRBV9 and TRBJ2-5, with D possibly being TRBD1 (5 bases). In germline, CDR1 is SGDLS, CDR2 YYNGEE. Trimming shortened V by 2 bases and J by 4 bases, and 15 bases separated the two germline ends. This CDR3 contains 15 residues. CDR3 sequence reads: CASSVSTGRLETQYF. The CDR3 DNA reads as TGTGCCAGCAGCGTCTCTACAGGCCGGTTAGAGACCCAGTACTTC. Together with reference TRBV9 and TRBJ2-5, the CDR3 gives the full variable domain: DSGVTQTPKHLITATGQRVTLRCSPRSGDLSVYWYQQSLDQGLQFLIQYYNGEERAKGNILERFSAQQFPDLHSELNLSSLELGDSALYFCASSVSTGRLETQYFGPGTRLLVL.